Listed below are T cell receptor beta chains from one sample, sequenced in a study of shared clonotypes between healthy human individuals. Sequenced by immunoSEQ multiplex PCR; TCRdb stores in-frame clones only, minus some. The sample consists of 2,100,000 or so clones, more than 90% of them appearing once. The sample was naive CD4+ T cells sorted from blood. These receptor sequences come from a man younger than 35 in good health. The CDR3 runs from the conserved cysteine through the conserved F or W. Each record gives: V gene, D gene, J gene, clone size, CDR3 DNA, CDR3 protein. The D gene is left open where the match is weak. Part of the rows lack a size; the others show once, few, many or a class for expanded clones.

V: TRBV2
D: NA
J: TRBJ2-7
size: NA
DNA: TGTGCCAGCAGTGAGGGACCGCGCGAGCAGTACTTC
CDR3: CASSEGPREQYF

V: TRBV7-9
D: NA
J: TRBJ1-1
size: NA
DNA: TGTGCCAGCCCTTACAAGACAGAGGGAAACACTGAAGCTTTCTTT
CDR3: CASPYKTEGNTEAFF

V: TRBV25-1
D: TRBD1
J: TRBJ1-2
size: NA
DNA: TGTGCCAGCGGACGAACCGGGACAGGCTATGGCTACACCTTC
CDR3: CASGRTGTGYGYTF

V: TRBV18
D: TRBD2
J: TRBJ2-1
size: NA
DNA: TGTGCCAGCTCACTAAGACTAGCGGGTATTTTCCCCTCCTACAATGAGCAGTTCTTC
CDR3: CASSLRLAGIFPSYNEQFF

V: TRBV10-2
D: TRBD1
J: TRBJ2-2
size: NA
DNA: TGCGCCAGCAGTGGGCGACAGGGGTTCACCGGGGAGCTGTTTTTT
CDR3: CASSGRQGFTGELFF

V: TRBV10-3
D: NA
J: TRBJ2-2
size: NA
DNA: TGTGCCTCAACGGAGGGGTCCGGGGAGCTGTTTTTT
CDR3: CASTEGSGELFF

V: TRBV19
D: NA
J: TRBJ2-2
size: NA
DNA: TGTGCCAGTACCCCAGAGAGGGGACACCCCGGGGAGCTGTTTTTT
CDR3: CASTPERGHPGELFF

V: TRBV18
D: NA
J: TRBJ1-6
size: NA
DNA: TGTGCCAGCTCGCCAGGGTACGACTCACCCCTCCACTTT
CDR3: CASSPGYDSPLHF

V: TRBV28
D: NA
J: TRBJ2-5
size: NA
DNA: TGTGCCAGCAGTCCATGGTTACAAGAGACCCAGTACTTC
CDR3: CASSPWLQETQYF

V: TRBV21-1
D: NA
J: TRBJ2-2
size: NA
DNA: TGTGCCAGCACTCCAGAAAGGAAGGGCGGGACACGGAACACCGGGGAGCTGTTTTTT
CDR3: CASTPERKGGTRNTGELFF

V: TRBV6-5
D: TRBD1
J: TRBJ1-6
size: NA
DNA: TGTGCCACCGGACAGGGGATAATTAATTCACCCCTCCACTTT
CDR3: CATGQGIINSPLHF

V: TRBV15
D: TRBD2
J: TRBJ2-5
size: NA
DNA: TGTGCCACCAGCAGAGAGGGGCGCGGGAGGCGGAGGAAAGAGACCCAGTACTTC
CDR3: CATSREGRGRRRKETQYF

V: TRBV18
D: TRBD1
J: TRBJ1-3
size: NA
DNA: TGTGCCAGCTCGGGACAGGCATATTCGACCTCTGGAAACACCATATATTTT
CDR3: CASSGQAYSTSGNTIYF

V: TRBV5-1
D: TRBD1
J: TRBJ2-1
size: NA
DNA: TGCGCCAGCAGCTTGGCCGGGACAGGGTCCACTAATGAGCAGTTCTTC
CDR3: CASSLAGTGSTNEQFF

V: TRBV4-1
D: NA
J: TRBJ2-7
size: NA
DNA: TGCGCCAGCAGCCAAAACGGACGGGCGAAGGCCTACGAGCAGTACTTC
CDR3: CASSQNGRAKAYEQYF

V: TRBV5-1
D: TRBD1
J: TRBJ2-7
size: NA
DNA: TGCGCCAGCAGCTTGGGGGACAGACCCTACGAGCAGTACTTC
CDR3: CASSLGDRPYEQYF

V: TRBV10-3
D: NA
J: TRBJ1-1
size: NA
DNA: TGTGCCATCAGTGGGGGTTACACTGAAGCTTTCTTT
CDR3: CAISGGYTEAFF

V: TRBV4-1
D: TRBD1
J: TRBJ2-3
size: NA
DNA: TGCGCCAGCAGCCAAGCCAGGACAGGGGGCGCCTCAGATACGCAGTATTTT
CDR3: CASSQARTGGASDTQYF

V: TRBV5-1
D: TRBD1
J: TRBJ2-5
size: NA
DNA: TGCGCCAGCAGCGCGGGGACAGGGGGACGGCAAGAGACCCAGTACTTC
CDR3: CASSAGTGGRQETQYF

V: TRBV16
D: NA
J: TRBJ2-7
size: NA
DNA: TGTGCCAGCAGCCAATCCTCAGGGCCCTCCTACGAGCAGTACTTC
CDR3: CASSQSSGPSYEQYF

V: TRBV5-1
D: TRBD1
J: TRBJ1-2
size: NA
DNA: TGCGCCAGCAGCTTGGGGGACAGTTCAAGGGGCTACACCTTC
CDR3: CASSLGDSSRGYTF

V: TRBV5-4
D: TRBD2
J: TRBJ2-1
size: NA
DNA: TGTGCCAGCAGCTTCGGACTAGCGGCCTCCTACAATGAGCAGTTCTTC
CDR3: CASSFGLAASYNEQFF

V: TRBV5-6
D: TRBD1
J: TRBJ1-2
size: NA
DNA: TGTGCCAGCAGGCGGGCCGGGACAGGGACATATGCTAACTATGGCTACACCTTC
CDR3: CASRRAGTGTYANYGYTF

V: TRBV7-9
D: NA
J: TRBJ1-4
size: NA
DNA: TGTGCCAGCAGCCCCGCTAGGACAATTAATGAAAAACTGTTTTTT
CDR3: CASSPARTINEKLFF

V: TRBV6-1
D: NA
J: TRBJ2-7
size: NA
DNA: TGTGCCAGCAGTGAAGACCGCATTTCCCCTCTCGGGCAGTACTTC
CDR3: CASSEDRISPLGQYF

V: TRBV7-7
D: NA
J: TRBJ2-2
size: NA
DNA: TGTGCTAGCAGCATCGGACTCGCAATAGGCACCGGGGAGCTGTTTTTT
CDR3: CASSIGLAIGTGELFF

V: TRBV6-6
D: TRBD1
J: TRBJ2-3
size: NA
DNA: TGTGCCAGCAGTTACGGTGGGACAGACACAGATACGCAGTATTTT
CDR3: CASSYGGTDTDTQYF

V: TRBV5-6
D: TRBD1
J: TRBJ2-1
size: once
DNA: TGTGCCAGCAGCTTGACCCAGGGGGTCTACAATGAGCAGTTCTTC
CDR3: CASSLTQGVYNEQFF

V: TRBV27
D: TRBD2
J: TRBJ2-7
size: NA
DNA: TGTGCCAGCAGTTTGCTTTCGGCGGGGGGGCCCCACGAGCAGTACTTC
CDR3: CASSLLSAGGPHEQYF

V: TRBV7-9
D: NA
J: TRBJ2-2
size: NA
DNA: TGTGCCAGCACGTCCGGGGAGCTGTTTTTT
CDR3: CASTSGELFF

V: TRBV15
D: TRBD1
J: TRBJ2-7
size: NA
DNA: TGTGCCACCAGCAGGCCGGGACAGGGGCCCTACGAGCAGTACTTC
CDR3: CATSRPGQGPYEQYF

V: TRBV4-1
D: NA
J: TRBJ2-7
size: NA
DNA: TGCGCCAGCAGCCGGGAACCCGGGGGTATCTACGAGCAGTACTTC
CDR3: CASSREPGGIYEQYF

V: TRBV5-4
D: TRBD2
J: TRBJ2-3
size: few
DNA: TGTGCCAGCAGCCGGACTAGCGGGAGCACAGATACGCAGTATTTT
CDR3: CASSRTSGSTDTQYF

V: TRBV7-9
D: TRBD2
J: TRBJ2-5
size: NA
DNA: TGTGCCAGCAGCCCAAATCGGGGGGGCGGTGAGACCCAGTACTTC
CDR3: CASSPNRGGGETQYF

V: TRBV6-6
D: NA
J: TRBJ2-1
size: NA
DNA: TGTGCCAGCACCAACAGGGGGGGGCTTTACAATGAGCAGTTCTTC
CDR3: CASTNRGGLYNEQFF

V: TRBV10-3
D: NA
J: TRBJ2-3
size: NA
DNA: TGTGCCATCAGTGAGTCGAGGACCCGCAAAACGCAGTATTTT
CDR3: CAISESRTRKTQYF

V: TRBV19
D: NA
J: TRBJ1-2
size: NA
DNA: TGTGCCAGTAGTATACCCCTCCGGGATTTGAGTGGCTACACCTTC
CDR3: CASSIPLRDLSGYTF

V: TRBV5-4
D: NA
J: TRBJ1-6
size: NA
DNA: TGTGCCAGCAGCTTGATGGGGGGGCTGATGAATTCACCCCTCCACTTT
CDR3: CASSLMGGLMNSPLHF

V: TRBV10-3
D: NA
J: TRBJ1-2
size: NA
DNA: TGTGCCATCAGTGAGTCGGAAGCCTATGGCTACACCTTC
CDR3: CAISESEAYGYTF

V: TRBV2
D: NA
J: TRBJ1-3
size: NA
DNA: TGTGCCAGCAGTGAATTCCCCCGGGCGGGTGACACCATATATTTT
CDR3: CASSEFPRAGDTIYF

V: TRBV9
D: NA
J: TRBJ1-1
size: NA
DNA: TGTGCCAGCAGCGTAGGGGGGTTATTTACTGAAGCTTTCTTT
CDR3: CASSVGGLFTEAFF

V: TRBV5-6
D: TRBD2
J: TRBJ2-5
size: NA
DNA: TGTGCCAGCAGCCCCCAGGGAGCGGGAAGGTACCAAGAGACCCAGTACTTC
CDR3: CASSPQGAGRYQETQYF